This T cell receptor beta chain was documented in a study of T-cell memory formation after mild COVID-19. Turning to the study itself: Among the donors, TCR clusters were largely specific to each donor. Broader study findings: For contracting clones, CD4+ ones sat mainly in CM and EM, CD8+ in EMRA.

This clonotype has more than one count but fewer than ten. As yet, its antigen is unknown. One entry per CDR3 protein results from TCRdb running MiXCR on the 5' RACE reads. The repertoire includes about 620,000 distinct CDR3 sequences, over 15% of them detected once, and more than 10% sits in the top ten. The TCR originated in an adult woman who had mild COVID-19 (a few samples of this study predate the infection). Cell type and time point are not known. Specimen: PBMCs or a T cell subset sorted from them (not recorded which).

The CDR3 here is CASSGSGTRSYNEQFF. The CDR3 region has the DNA TGTGCCAGCAGCGGGTCCGGAACCCGCTCCTACAATGAGCAGTTCTTC. This chain connects TRBV7-9 to TRBJ2-1; D is unresolved. The CDR3 consists of 16 residues. The V end lost 5 bases, the J end lost 0 bases, and 14 bases lay between the germline ends. Germline CDR1 SEHNR, CDR2 FQNEAQ (reference sequence).